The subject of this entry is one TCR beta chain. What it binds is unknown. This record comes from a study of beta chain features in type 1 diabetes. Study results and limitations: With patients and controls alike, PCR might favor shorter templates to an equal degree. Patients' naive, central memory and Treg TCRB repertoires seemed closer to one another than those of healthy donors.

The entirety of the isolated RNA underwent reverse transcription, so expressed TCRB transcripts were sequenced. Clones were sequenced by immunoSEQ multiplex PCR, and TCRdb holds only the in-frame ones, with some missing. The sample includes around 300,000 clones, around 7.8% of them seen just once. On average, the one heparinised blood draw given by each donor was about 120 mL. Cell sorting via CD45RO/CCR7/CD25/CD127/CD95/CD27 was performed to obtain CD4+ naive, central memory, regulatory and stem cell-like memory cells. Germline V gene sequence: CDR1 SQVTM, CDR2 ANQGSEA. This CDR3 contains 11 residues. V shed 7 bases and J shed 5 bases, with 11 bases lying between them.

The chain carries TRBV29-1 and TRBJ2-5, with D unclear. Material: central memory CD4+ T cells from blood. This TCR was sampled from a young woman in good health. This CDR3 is CSAGPKETQYF. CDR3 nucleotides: TGCAGCGCCGGGCCTAAGGAGACCCAGTACTTC. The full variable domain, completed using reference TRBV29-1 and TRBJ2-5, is SAVISQKPSRDICQRGTSLTIQCQVDSQVTMMFWYRQQPGQSLTLIATANQGSEATYESGFVIDKFPISRPNLTFSTLTVSNMSPEDSSIYLCSAGPKETQYFGPGTRLLVL.